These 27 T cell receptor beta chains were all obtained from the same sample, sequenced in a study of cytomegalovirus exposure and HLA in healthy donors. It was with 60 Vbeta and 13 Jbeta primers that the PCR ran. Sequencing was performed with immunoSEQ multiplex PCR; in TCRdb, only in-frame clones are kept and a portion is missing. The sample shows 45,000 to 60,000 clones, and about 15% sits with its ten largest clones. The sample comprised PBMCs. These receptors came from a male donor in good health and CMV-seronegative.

In DNA, the CDR3 is TGTGCCAGTAGTCGTGACACCGTCGCTGAAGCTTTCTTT. This codes for CASSRDTVAEAFF. The chain is built from TRBV19 and TRBJ1-1, with D unclear. CDR1 and CDR2 (germline): LNHDA, SQIVND (reference sequence). The CDR3 has 13 amino acids. Trimming removed 5 bases from V and 6 bases from J, with 13 bases in between.

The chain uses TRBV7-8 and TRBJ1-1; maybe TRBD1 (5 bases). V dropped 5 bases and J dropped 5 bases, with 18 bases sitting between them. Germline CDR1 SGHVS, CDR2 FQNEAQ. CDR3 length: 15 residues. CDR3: CASSTRAAGGTEAFF. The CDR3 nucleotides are TGTGCCAGCAGCACCAGGGCCGCAGGAGGGACTGAAGCTTTCTTT.

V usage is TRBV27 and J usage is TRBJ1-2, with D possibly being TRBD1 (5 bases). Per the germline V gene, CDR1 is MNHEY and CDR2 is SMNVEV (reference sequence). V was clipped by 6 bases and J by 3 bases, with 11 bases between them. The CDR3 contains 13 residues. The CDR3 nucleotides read TGTGCCAGCAGGCCGGGGGGGGACTATGGCTACACCTTC. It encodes CASRPGGDYGYTF.

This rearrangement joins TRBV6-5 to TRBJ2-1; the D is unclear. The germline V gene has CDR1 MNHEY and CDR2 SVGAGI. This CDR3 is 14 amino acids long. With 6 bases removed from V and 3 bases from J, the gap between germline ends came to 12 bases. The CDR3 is CASRPSGFYNEQFF. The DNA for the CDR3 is TGTGCCAGCAGACCCTCCGGTTTCTACAATGAGCAGTTCTTC.

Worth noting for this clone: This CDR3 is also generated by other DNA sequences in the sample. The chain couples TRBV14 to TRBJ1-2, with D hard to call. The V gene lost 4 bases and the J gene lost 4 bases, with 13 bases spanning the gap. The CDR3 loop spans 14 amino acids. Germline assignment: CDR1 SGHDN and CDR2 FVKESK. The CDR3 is CASSPPGLSYGYTF. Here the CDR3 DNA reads TGTGCCAGCAGCCCACCAGGTCTTAGCTATGGCTACACCTTC. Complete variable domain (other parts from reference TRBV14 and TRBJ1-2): EAGVTQFPSHSVIEKGQTVTLRCDPISGHDNLYWYRRVMGKEIKFLLHFVKESKQDESGMPNNRFLAERTGGTYSTLKVQPAELEDSGVYFCASSPPGLSYGYTFGSGTRLTVV.

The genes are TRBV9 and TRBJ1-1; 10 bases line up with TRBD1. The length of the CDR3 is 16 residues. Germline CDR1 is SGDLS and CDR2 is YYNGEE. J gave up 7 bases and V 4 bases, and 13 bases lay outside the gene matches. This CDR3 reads CASSSGQGETRLEAFF. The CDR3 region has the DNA TGTGCCAGCAGCTCAGGACAGGGGGAAACCCGGCTTGAAGCTTTCTTT.

CDR3 in amino acids: CAGGRGGHEQYF. The DNA for the CDR3 is TGTGCAGGCGGGCGGGGGGGCCACGAGCAGTACTTC. V gene TRBV30 combines with J gene TRBJ2-7; 9 bases agree with TRBD2. CDR1 is GTSNPN and CDR2 is SVGIG in the germline V gene (reference sequence). The CDR3 covers 12 residues.

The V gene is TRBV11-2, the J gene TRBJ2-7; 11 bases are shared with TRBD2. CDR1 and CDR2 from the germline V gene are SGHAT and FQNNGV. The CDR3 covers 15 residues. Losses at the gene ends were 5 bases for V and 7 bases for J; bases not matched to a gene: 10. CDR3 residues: CASSVTSGGPREQYF. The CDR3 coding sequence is TGTGCCAGCAGCGTCACTAGCGGGGGTCCCAGGGAGCAGTACTTC.

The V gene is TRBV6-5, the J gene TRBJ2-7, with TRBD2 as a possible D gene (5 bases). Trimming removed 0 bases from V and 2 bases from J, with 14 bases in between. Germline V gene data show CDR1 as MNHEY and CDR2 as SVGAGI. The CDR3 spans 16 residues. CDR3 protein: CASSYSQPDGTYEQYF. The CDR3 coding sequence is TGTGCCAGCAGTTACTCCCAACCGGACGGGACCTACGAGCAGTACTTC.

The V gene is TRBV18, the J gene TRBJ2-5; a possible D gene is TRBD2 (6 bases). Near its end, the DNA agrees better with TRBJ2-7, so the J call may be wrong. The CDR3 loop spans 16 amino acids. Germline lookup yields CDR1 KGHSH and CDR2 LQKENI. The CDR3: CASYNSAGSGTYEQYF. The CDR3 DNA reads TGTGCCAGCTACAACTCGGCAGGTAGCGGAACCTACGAGCAGTACTTC.

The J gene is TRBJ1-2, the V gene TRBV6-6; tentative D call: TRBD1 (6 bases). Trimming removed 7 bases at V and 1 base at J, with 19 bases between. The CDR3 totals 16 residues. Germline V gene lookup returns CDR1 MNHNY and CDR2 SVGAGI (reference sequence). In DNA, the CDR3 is TGTGCCAGCACCTCTCCGAGGGGGATGATTAACTATGGCTACACCTTC. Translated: CASTSPRGMINYGYTF.

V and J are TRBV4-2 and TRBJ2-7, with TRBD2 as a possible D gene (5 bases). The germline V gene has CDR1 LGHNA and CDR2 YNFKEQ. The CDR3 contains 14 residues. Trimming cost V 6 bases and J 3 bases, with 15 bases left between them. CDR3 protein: CASSPRGEGYEQYF. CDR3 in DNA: TGTGCCAGCAGTCCCCGGGGAGAGGGCTACGAGCAGTACTTC.

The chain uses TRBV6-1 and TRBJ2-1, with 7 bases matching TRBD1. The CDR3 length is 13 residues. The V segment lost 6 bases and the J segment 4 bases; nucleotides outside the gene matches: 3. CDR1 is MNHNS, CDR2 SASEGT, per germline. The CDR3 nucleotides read TGTGCCAGCAGCTGGGACAGATACAATGAGCAGTTCTTC. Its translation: CASSWDRYNEQFF.

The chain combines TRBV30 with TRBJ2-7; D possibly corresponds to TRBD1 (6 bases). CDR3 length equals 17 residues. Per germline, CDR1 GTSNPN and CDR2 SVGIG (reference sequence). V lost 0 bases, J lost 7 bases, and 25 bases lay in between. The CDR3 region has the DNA TGTGCCTGGAGTGTAGACAGGACAACCCCTATGACCCAGGAGCAGTACTTC. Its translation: CAWSVDRTTPMTQEQYF.

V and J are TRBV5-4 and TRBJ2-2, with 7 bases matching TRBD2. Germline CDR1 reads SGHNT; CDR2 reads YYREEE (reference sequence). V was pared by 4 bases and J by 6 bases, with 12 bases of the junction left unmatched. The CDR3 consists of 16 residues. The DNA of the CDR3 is TGTGCCAGCAGCCCTTCGGGGGGAGGGTTGGCCGGGGAGCTGTTTTTT. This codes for CASSPSGGGLAGELFF.

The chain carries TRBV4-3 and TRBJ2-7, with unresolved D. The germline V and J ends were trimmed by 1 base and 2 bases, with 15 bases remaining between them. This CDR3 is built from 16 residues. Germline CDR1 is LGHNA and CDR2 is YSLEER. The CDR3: CASSQVSWAATYEQYF. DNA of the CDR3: TGCGCCAGCAGCCAAGTTTCGTGGGCAGCAACCTACGAGCAGTACTTC.

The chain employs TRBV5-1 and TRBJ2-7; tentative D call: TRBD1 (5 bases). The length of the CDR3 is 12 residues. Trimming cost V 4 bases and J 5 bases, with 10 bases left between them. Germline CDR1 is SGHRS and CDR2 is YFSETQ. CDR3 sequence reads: CASSDRINEQYF. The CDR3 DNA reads TGCGCCAGCAGCGACAGAATCAACGAGCAGTACTTC.

The CDR3 sequence: CASSLNYRPDGAFF. For the CDR3, the DNA is TGTGCCAGCAGCTTAAACTACAGGCCGGACGGGGCTTTCTTT. V is TRBV7-2 and J is TRBJ1-1; TRBD1 might be the D (5 bases). The CDR3 totals 14 residues. The germline V gene has CDR1 SGHTA and CDR2 FQGNSA. The ends were cut back, 2 bases at V and 11 bases at J, with 18 bases in the middle.

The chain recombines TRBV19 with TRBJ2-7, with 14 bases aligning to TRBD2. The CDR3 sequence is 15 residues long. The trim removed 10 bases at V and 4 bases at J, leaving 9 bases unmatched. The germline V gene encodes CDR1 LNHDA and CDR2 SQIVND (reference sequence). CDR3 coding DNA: TGTGCCACCTACCCGGGACTAGCGGGGGTATACGAGCAGTACTTC. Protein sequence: CATYPGLAGVYEQYF.

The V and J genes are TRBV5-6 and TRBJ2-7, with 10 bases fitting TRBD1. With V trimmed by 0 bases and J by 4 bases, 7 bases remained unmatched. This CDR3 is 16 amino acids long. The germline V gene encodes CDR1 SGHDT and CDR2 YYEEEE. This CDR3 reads CASSLEGQGFIYEQYF. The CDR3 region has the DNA TGTGCCAGCAGCTTGGAGGGACAGGGGTTTATTTACGAGCAGTACTTC.

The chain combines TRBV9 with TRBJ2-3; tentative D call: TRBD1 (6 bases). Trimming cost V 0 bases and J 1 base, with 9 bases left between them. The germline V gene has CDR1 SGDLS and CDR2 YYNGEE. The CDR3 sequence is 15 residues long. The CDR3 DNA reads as TGTGCCAGCAGCGTAGAGGGGGAACGCACAGATACGCAGTATTTT. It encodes CASSVEGERTDTQYF.

The CDR3 loop reads CASSYQSPKNIQYF. CDR3 in DNA: TGTGCCAGCAGTTACCAGTCGCCCAAAAACATTCAGTACTTC. The gene calls are TRBV6-5 and TRBJ2-4; D is uncertain. Deletions cut 2 bases from V and 2 bases from J, with 7 bases between. The CDR3 length is 14 residues. The germline V gene has CDR1 MNHEY and CDR2 SVGAGI.

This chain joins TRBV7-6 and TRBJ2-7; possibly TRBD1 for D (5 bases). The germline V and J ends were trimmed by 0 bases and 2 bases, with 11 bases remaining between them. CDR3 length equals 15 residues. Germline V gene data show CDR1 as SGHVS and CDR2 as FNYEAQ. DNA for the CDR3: TGTGCCAGCAGCTTAGCGCAGGGCGCGGCCTACGAGCAGTACTTC. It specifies CASSLAQGAAYEQYF.

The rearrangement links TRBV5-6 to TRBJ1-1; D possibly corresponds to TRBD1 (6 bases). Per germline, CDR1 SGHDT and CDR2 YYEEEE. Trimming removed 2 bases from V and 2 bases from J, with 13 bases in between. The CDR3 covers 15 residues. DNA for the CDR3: TGTGCCAGCAGCTTAGTACAGGGCTTCAACACTGAAGCTTTCTTT. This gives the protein CASSLVQGFNTEAFF.

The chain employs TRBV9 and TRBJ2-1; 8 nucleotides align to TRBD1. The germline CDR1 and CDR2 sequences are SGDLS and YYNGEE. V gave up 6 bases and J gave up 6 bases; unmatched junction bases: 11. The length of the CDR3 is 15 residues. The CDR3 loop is CASKTSGTGSNEQFF. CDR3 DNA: TGTGCCAGCAAAACCTCGGGGACAGGTTCCAATGAGCAGTTCTTC.

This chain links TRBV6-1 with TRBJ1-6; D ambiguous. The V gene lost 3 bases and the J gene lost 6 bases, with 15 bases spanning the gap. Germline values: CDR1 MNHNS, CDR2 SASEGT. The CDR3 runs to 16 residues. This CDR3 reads CASSDSWSRSNSPLHF. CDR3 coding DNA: TGTGCCAGCAGTGATTCGTGGTCGCGGAGTAATTCACCCCTCCACTTT.

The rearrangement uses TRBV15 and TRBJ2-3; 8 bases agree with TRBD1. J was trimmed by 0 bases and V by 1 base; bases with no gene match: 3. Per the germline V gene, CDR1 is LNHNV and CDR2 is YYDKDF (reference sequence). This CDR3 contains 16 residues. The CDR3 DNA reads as TGTGCCACCAGCAGAGGCTGGGACAGGAGCACAGATACGCAGTATTTT. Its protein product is CATSRGWDRSTDTQYF.